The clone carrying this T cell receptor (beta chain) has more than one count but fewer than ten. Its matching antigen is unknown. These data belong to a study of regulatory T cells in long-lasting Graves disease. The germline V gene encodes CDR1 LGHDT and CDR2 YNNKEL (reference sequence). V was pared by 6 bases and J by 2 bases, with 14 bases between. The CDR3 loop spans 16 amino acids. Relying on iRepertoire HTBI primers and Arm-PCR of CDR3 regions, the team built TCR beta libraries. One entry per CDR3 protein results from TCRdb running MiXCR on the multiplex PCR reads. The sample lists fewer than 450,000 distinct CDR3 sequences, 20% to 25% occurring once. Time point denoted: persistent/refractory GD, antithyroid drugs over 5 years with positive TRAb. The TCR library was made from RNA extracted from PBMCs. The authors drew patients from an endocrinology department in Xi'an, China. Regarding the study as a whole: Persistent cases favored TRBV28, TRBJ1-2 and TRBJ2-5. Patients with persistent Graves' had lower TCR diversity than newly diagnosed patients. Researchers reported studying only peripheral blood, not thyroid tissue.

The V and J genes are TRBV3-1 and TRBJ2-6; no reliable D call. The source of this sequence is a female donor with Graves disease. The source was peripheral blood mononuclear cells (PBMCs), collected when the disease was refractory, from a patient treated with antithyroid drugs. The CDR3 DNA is TGTGCCAGCAGGGCAGGCTTCTCCGCTGGGGCCAACGTCCTGACTTTC. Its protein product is CASRAGFSAGANVLTF.